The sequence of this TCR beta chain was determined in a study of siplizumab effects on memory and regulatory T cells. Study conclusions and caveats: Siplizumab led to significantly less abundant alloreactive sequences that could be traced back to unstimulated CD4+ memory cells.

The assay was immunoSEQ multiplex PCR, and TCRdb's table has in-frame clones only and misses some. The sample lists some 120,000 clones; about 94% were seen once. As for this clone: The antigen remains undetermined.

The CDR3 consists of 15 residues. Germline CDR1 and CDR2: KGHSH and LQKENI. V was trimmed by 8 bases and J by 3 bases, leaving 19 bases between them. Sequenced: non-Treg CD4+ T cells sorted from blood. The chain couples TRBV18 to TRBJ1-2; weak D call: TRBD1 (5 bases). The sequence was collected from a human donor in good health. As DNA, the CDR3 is TGTGCCAGCCACCCGGGGGTAGGCAGTGACTATGGCTACACCTTC. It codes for CASHPGVGSDYGYTF. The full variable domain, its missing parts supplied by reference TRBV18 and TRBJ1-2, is NAGVMQNPRHLVRRRGQEARLRCSPMKGHSHVYWYRQLPEEGLKFMVYLQKENIIDESGMPKERFSAEFPKEGPSILRIQQVVRGDSAAYFCASHPGVGSDYGYTFGSGTRLTVV.